The entry below describes one TCR beta chain. The antigen is not known. This entry is derived from a study of OX40 agonist ivuxolimab in advanced cancers. The wider study: Having had anti-PD-1, anti-PD-L1 or anti-CTLA-4 therapy before was allowed, and more than 35% had some.

Notes on the study in general: Compared with CD4+, CD8+ T cells on average had more expanded clones. Some nonresponders additionally presented with little normalized T-cell clonal expansion.

The method was immunoSEQ multiplex PCR; TCRdb's version includes in-frame clones alone and lacks a portion of them. The sample yields around 150,000 clones, approximately 90% seen once. The receptor's source is an adult with an advanced solid tumor such as melanoma, head and neck, liver or kidney cancer. Sequenced here: CD4+ or CD8+ T cells sorted from blood, sampled in a trial of the OX40 agonist ivuxolimab.

The CDR3 is CASSPDRNYGYTF. The CDR3 nucleotides read TGTGCCAGCAGCCCCGACAGAAACTATGGCTACACCTTC. The chain has TRBV7-2 and TRBJ1-2; the D gene is possibly TRBD1 (5 bases). The CDR3 loop spans 13 amino acids. The V end lost 5 bases, the J end lost 2 bases, and 9 bases lay between the germline ends. The V gene's germline CDR1 is SGHTA and CDR2 FQGNSA.